This T cell receptor (beta chain) was recorded in a study of T cells in Graves' hyperthyroidism and ophthalmopathy. Findings of the study overall: From stable hyperthyroidism, ophthalmopathy was separated by a 13 V-J model. Blood samples included most of the expanded thyroid clonotypes exceeding 0.001.

V dropped 2 bases and J dropped 11 bases, with 12 bases sitting between them. Per the germline V gene, CDR1 is SGHRS and CDR2 is YFSETQ. The CDR3 length is 12 residues. This clonotype was observed a few times. Antigen unknown. The study included ophthalmopathy patients with Clinical Activity Score at least 3, NOSPECS grade at least 4 and duration under 3 months. Uncontrolled infection, other autoimmune disease, pregnancy and lactation each barred patients from inclusion. RNA transcripts served as the template for amplifying TCR beta CDR3 regions. The HTBI primer set was used in a first-round RT-PCR of the TCR CDR3. A single record per CDR3 protein comes from TCRdb applying MiXCR to the multiplex PCR reads. The top ten hold 34% of the sample, which has about 330,000 distinct CDR3 sequences, around 13% seen once.

The chain links TRBV5-1 to TRBJ2-3, with D possibly being TRBD1 (6 bases). The material sequenced was blood. The receptor comes from a woman aged 40 to 49 with Graves' ophthalmopathy. CDR3 protein: CASSLGTFKQYF. The DNA of the CDR3 is TGCGCCAGCAGCTTAGGGACATTTAAGCAGTATTTT.